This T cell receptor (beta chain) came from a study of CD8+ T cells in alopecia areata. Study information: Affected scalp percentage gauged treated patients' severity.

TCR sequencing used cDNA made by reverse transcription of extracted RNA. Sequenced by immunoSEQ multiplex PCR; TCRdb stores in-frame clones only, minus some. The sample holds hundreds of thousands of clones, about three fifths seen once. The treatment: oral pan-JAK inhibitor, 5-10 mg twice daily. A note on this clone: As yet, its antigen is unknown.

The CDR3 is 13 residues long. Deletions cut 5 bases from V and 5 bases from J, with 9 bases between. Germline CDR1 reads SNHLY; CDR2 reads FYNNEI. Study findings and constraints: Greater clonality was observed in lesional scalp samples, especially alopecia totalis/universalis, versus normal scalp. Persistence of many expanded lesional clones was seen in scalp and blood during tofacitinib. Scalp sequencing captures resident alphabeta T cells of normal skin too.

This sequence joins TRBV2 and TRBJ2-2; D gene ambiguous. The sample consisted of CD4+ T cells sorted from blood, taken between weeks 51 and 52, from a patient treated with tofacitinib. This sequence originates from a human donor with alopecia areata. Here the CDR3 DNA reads TGTGCCAGCAGTAGTTGGGGAACCGGGGAGCTGTTTTTT. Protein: CASSSWGTGELFF.